What follows are 5 T cell receptor beta chains derived from one specimen sequenced in a study of cytotoxic CD8 clonotypes in ibrutinib-treated CLL. The method was immunoSEQ multiplex PCR; TCRdb's version includes in-frame clones alone and lacks a portion of them. The sample carries more than 110,000 clones, about 84% recorded once. The sample consisted of PBMCs, taken after 36 months of ibrutinib treatment. These receptors were collected from a human donor with chronic lymphocytic leukemia.

V usage is TRBV7-8 and J usage is TRBJ2-2; D is ambiguous. The CDR3 sequence is 13 residues long. V was clipped by 4 bases and J by 4 bases, with 7 bases between them. Germline loops: CDR1 SGHVS, CDR2 FQNEAQ. The CDR3 DNA is TGTGCCAGCAGCTCTAGAGTCACCGGGGAGCTGTTTTTT. Its translation: CASSSRVTGELFF.

This sequence joins TRBV2 and TRBJ1-2; 7 bases align to TRBD1. V was clipped by 10 bases and J by 5 bases; unmatched bases: 10. Germline values: CDR1 SNHLY, CDR2 FYNNEI. This CDR3 is built from 13 residues. CDR3 DNA sequence: TGTGCCAACACTCCTAAGGGACAGTATGGCTACACCTTC. Translated, it gives CANTPKGQYGYTF.

The J gene is TRBJ2-7, the V gene TRBV6-6, with TRBD1 matching 8 bases. Germline V lookup: CDR1 MNHNY, CDR2 SVGAGI (reference sequence). The V segment lost 6 bases and the J segment 3 bases; nucleotides outside the gene matches: 7. The CDR3 covers 14 residues. CDR3 residues: CASSSNGQGYEQYF. The CDR3 nucleotides are TGTGCCAGCAGCTCAAACGGACAGGGCTACGAGCAGTACTTC.

V and J are TRBV7-2 and TRBJ1-5, with TRBD1 as a possible D gene (5 bases). Germline CDR1 reads SGHTA; CDR2 reads FQGNSA. This CDR3 comprises 14 residues. With 9 bases removed from V and 2 bases from J, the gap between germline ends came to 14 bases. CDR3 region: CASAPQGGNQPQHF. For the CDR3, the DNA is TGTGCCAGTGCACCTCAGGGAGGCAATCAGCCCCAGCATTTT.

CDR3 in DNA: TGTGCCAGCAGTTTAGCCGCGGGGACCACTGAAGCTTTCTTT. Amino acids: CASSLAAGTTEAFF. This chain joins TRBV6-5 and TRBJ1-1; tentatively, D is TRBD1 (5 bases). The CDR3 is made up of 14 amino acids. The V end was cut by 4 bases, the J end by 4 bases, with 13 bases between. Germline values: CDR1 MNHEY, CDR2 SVGAGI.